This entry lists 17 T cell receptor beta chains sequenced from one sample in a study of blood T cell repertoires in COVID-19. Clones were read by immunoSEQ multiplex PCR, and TCRdb kept only the in-frame ones, dropping some. Of 200,000 to 300,000 clones listed, 75% to 90% are singletons. Sequences were obtained from peripheral blood. The receptors were gathered from a woman in her sixties with active or convalescent COVID-19.

This clone was found once. The rearrangement uses TRBV5-4 and TRBJ1-6; unclear D gene. This CDR3 is 14 amino acids long. The V gene's germline CDR1 is SGHNT and CDR2 YYREEE (reference sequence). V lost 7 bases to trimming and J lost 7 bases, with 15 bases between them. CDR3 bases: TGTGCCAGCCATAGGCCGGGTCAAAATTCACCCCTCCACTTT. Translated: CASHRPGQNSPLHF.

The chain has TRBV9 and TRBJ1-1; 8 bases match TRBD1. The germline gives CDR1 SGDLS, CDR2 YYNGEE. The CDR3 is made up of 13 amino acids. The J segment lost 5 bases and the V segment lost 4 bases, leaving 4 bases of the junction unmatched. This chain's CDR3 is CASSFRTGTEAFF. As DNA, the CDR3 is TGTGCCAGCAGCTTCCGGACAGGGACTGAAGCTTTCTTT.

CDR3 DNA: TGTGCCAGCAGCGTAGACAGGGTAGACCAGCCCCAGCATTTT. Protein product: CASSVDRVDQPQHF. This chain uses TRBV9 with TRBJ1-5, with D possibly TRBD1 on 6 matching bases. Trimming took off 0 bases at V and 7 bases at J, with 11 bases between the two ends. Germline V gene sequence: CDR1 SGDLS, CDR2 YYNGEE. There are 14 residues in the CDR3.

J is TRBJ2-1 and V is TRBV29-1; maybe TRBD2 (5 bases). The V gene lost 2 bases and the J gene lost 9 bases, with 11 bases spanning the gap. The germline gives CDR1 SQVTM, CDR2 ANQGSEA. CDR3 length equals 12 residues. CDR3: CSVEWWSGEQFF. The CDR3 bases are TGCAGCGTTGAATGGTGGAGCGGTGAGCAGTTCTTC.

The chain links TRBV19 to TRBJ1-5; 7 bases line up with TRBD1. The CDR3 extends over 15 amino acids. V lost 7 bases, J lost 0 bases, and 6 bases stayed unmatched. CDR1 and CDR2 from the germline V gene are LNHDA and SQIVND (reference sequence). The CDR3 sequence: CASTWDSSSNQPQHF. The DNA of the CDR3 is TGTGCCAGTACTTGGGACAGCTCTAGCAATCAGCCCCAGCATTTT.

The CDR3: CASSPSERGSYEQYF. The DNA for the CDR3 is TGCGCCAGCAGCCCCTCTGAGCGGGGGAGCTACGAGCAGTACTTC. The chain couples TRBV4-1 to TRBJ2-7; 8 nucleotides match TRBD2. This CDR3 has 15 residues. Germline V gene lookup returns CDR1 MGHRA and CDR2 YSYEKL. Trimming at V came to 4 bases and at J to 3 bases, leaving 8 bases not matched to a gene.

This clone was counted between two and nine times. The rearrangement joins TRBV12-3 or TRBV12-4 to TRBJ2-1; the match to TRBD1 covers 8 bases. The V gene end was trimmed by 6 bases and the J gene end by 9 bases; junction bases not matched to a gene: 4. The CDR3 is made up of 12 amino acids. The CDR3 nucleotides are TGTGCCAGCAGCTACGGACAGGGTGAGCAGTTCTTC. Translating it yields CASSYGQGEQFF.

This clone was counted a single time. The V and J genes are TRBV2 and TRBJ2-5, with TRBD1 as a possible D gene (5 bases). Germline V gene lookup returns CDR1 SNHLY and CDR2 FYNNEI. The V end lost 6 bases, the J end lost 5 bases, and 16 bases lay between the germline ends. The CDR3 length is 14 residues. The CDR3 here is CASSRPGPGETQYF. The CDR3, as DNA: TGTGCCAGCAGCCGTCCCGGGCCAGGGGAGACCCAGTACTTC.

The chain carries TRBV4-3 and TRBJ1-3; D call uncertain. Trimming left V 1 base short and J 3 bases short, with 7 bases between. CDR1 is LGHNA, CDR2 YSLEER, per germline. This CDR3 is 14 amino acids long. The CDR3 DNA follows: TGCGCCAGCAGCCAAGTATACAGTGGAAACACCATATATTTT. This sequence encodes CASSQVYSGNTIYF.

This chain links TRBV2 with TRBJ1-1; D gene ambiguous. The CDR3 runs 13 residues. Germline lookup yields CDR1 SNHLY and CDR2 FYNNEI. V gave up 7 bases and J gave up 3 bases, with 12 bases separating them. CDR3 coding DNA: TGTGCCAGCAACCCACGGCAGGACACTGAAGCTTTCTTT. This codes for CASNPRQDTEAFF.

The chain joins TRBV5-5 to TRBJ2-2; a possible D gene is TRBD2 (5 bases). V lost 2 bases to trimming and J lost 2 bases, with 13 bases between them. This CDR3 region has 16 residues. Germline V gene sequence: CDR1 SGHKS, CDR2 YYEKEE (reference sequence). The CDR3, as DNA: TGTGCCAGCAGCTTCCTAGCTTCCTTAAACACCGGGGAGCTGTTTTTT. It yields the protein CASSFLASLNTGELFF.

CDR3 in amino acids: CASSPQGTRTEAFF. The CDR3 DNA reads as TGTGCCAGCAGCCCACAGGGAACGAGGACTGAAGCTTTCTTT. This chain uses TRBV7-2 with TRBJ1-1; D might be TRBD1 (6 bases). The germline V and J ends were trimmed by 5 bases and 5 bases, with 15 bases remaining between them. CDR3 length: 14 residues. The germline CDR1 and CDR2 sequences are SGHTA and FQGNSA.

This chain joins TRBV5-1 and TRBJ2-5; TRBD1 aligns across 7 bases. This CDR3 region has 15 residues. Germline lookup yields CDR1 SGHRS and CDR2 YFSETQ. V was clipped by 0 bases and J by 1 base; unmatched bases: 3. The CDR3 DNA reads as TGCGCCAGCAGCTTGGGGTCAGGGGGCCAAGAGACCCAGTACTTC. Protein: CASSLGSGGQETQYF.

This clone was seen a single time. The chain uses TRBV6-1 and TRBJ2-2; D remains ambiguous. CDR1 and CDR2 (germline): MNHNS, SASEGT. Trimming shortened V by 1 base and J by 6 bases, and 9 bases separated the two germline ends. The CDR3 extends over 14 amino acids. The CDR3 loop reads CASSEGGVAGELFF. CDR3 in DNA: TGTGCCAGCAGTGAAGGAGGAGTGGCCGGGGAGCTGTTTTTT.

This chain joins TRBV2 and TRBJ1-2, with D perhaps matching TRBD1 (5 bases). Germline lookup yields CDR1 SNHLY and CDR2 FYNNEI. The CDR3 loop spans 12 amino acids. V dropped 7 bases and J dropped 6 bases, with 12 bases sitting between them. The CDR3 region is CASNEGLHGYTF. In nucleotides, the CDR3 is TGTGCCAGCAATGAGGGGCTCCATGGCTACACCTTC.

The V gene is TRBV3-1 (or the pseudogene TRBV3-2), the J gene TRBJ2-7; D ambiguous. The germline V gene encodes CDR1 LGHDT and CDR2 YNNKEL (reference sequence). The V end was cut by 2 bases, the J end by 1 base, with 6 bases between. The CDR3 covers 13 residues. Written as DNA, the CDR3 is TGTGCCAGCAGCCAACTGGAGTCCTACGAGCAGTACTTC. It yields the protein CASSQLESYEQYF.

The CDR3 sequence is CASKGSYGGDSPLHF. The DNA of the CDR3 is TGTGCCAGCAAGGGCAGTTACGGGGGAGATTCACCCCTCCACTTT. The chain joins TRBV6-5 to TRBJ1-6; D possibly corresponds to TRBD1 (5 bases). V was clipped by 7 bases and J by 8 bases, with 18 bases between them. Per germline, CDR1 MNHEY and CDR2 SVGAGI. The CDR3 runs to 15 residues.